These T cell receptor beta chains were read from a single sample in a study of T-cell reconstitution after alpha-beta-depleted transplantation in children. TCRdb fed the PCR reads into MiXCR, producing one record per CDR3 protein. The sample has about 110,000 distinct CDR3 sequences, 5.5% to 7% seen once; the top ten hold roughly 23%. The sample consisted of PBMCs, mostly from graft donor cells, taken 360 days after TCRalphabeta/CD19-depleted stem cell transplant. These receptor sequences come from a male patient aged 2-9 years who had a stem cell transplant for acute lymphoblastic leukemia, so the T cells may come from the graft donor. Each CDR3 is given with its conserved first and last residue. The D gene is left open where the match is weak. Clone size, where shown, is once, few, many, or a class for clones that have expanded.

clone_size: many; v_call: TRBV27; d_call: .; j_call: TRBJ2-7; cdr3_aa: CASSWRVSYEQYF; cdr3_nt: TGTGCCAGCTCGTGGAGGGTCTCCTACGAGCAGTACTTC
clone_size: few; v_call: TRBV15; d_call: TRBD1; j_call: TRBJ2-7; cdr3_aa: CATSRVPSDRASYEQYF; cdr3_nt: TGTGCCACCAGCAGAGTTCCGTCAGACAGGGCGTCCTACGAGCAGTACTTC
clone_size: few; v_call: TRBV5-6; d_call: .; j_call: TRBJ1-5; cdr3_aa: CASSLQSQPQHF; cdr3_nt: TGTGCCAGCAGCCTACAGAGTCAGCCCCAGCATTTT
clone_size: many; v_call: TRBV5-1; d_call: .; j_call: TRBJ2-7; cdr3_aa: CAIPWALYEQYF; cdr3_nt: TGCGCCATCCCTTGGGCCCTCTACGAGCAGTACTTC
clone_size: .; v_call: TRBV20-1; d_call: TRBD2; j_call: TRBJ2-4; cdr3_aa: CSAVNRASGGRLAKNIQYF; cdr3_nt: TGCAGTGCGGTAAACCGTGCTAGCGGGGGGCGACTAGCCAAAAACATTCAGTACTTC
clone_size: many; v_call: TRBV29-1; d_call: .; j_call: TRBJ1-1; cdr3_aa: CSVVVGPEAFF; cdr3_nt: TGCAGCGTTGTGGTAGGACCTGAAGCTTTCTTT
clone_size: .; v_call: TRBV4-2; d_call: TRBD2; j_call: TRBJ2-5; cdr3_aa: CASSQALAGEGETQYF; cdr3_nt: TGTGCCAGCAGCCAAGCCCTAGCGGGAGAAGGAGAGACCCAGTACTTC
clone_size: many; v_call: TRBV11-2; d_call: TRBD2; j_call: TRBJ2-1; cdr3_aa: CASSLELAGASAEQFF; cdr3_nt: TGTGCCAGCAGCTTAGAGCTAGCGGGGGCCTCTGCTGAGCAGTTCTTC
clone_size: many; v_call: TRBV6-2/TRBV6-3; d_call: .; j_call: TRBJ2-3; cdr3_aa: CASSYGDLSRPYF; cdr3_nt: TGTGCCAGCAGTTACGGGGACCTCTCCCGTCCGTATTTT
clone_size: .; v_call: TRBV7-2; d_call: .; j_call: TRBJ1-4; cdr3_aa: CASSLVVRAHSEKLFF; cdr3_nt: TGTGCCAGCAGCTTAGTTGTCAGGGCGCACAGCGAAAAACTGTTTTTT
clone_size: many; v_call: TRBV28; d_call: TRBD1; j_call: TRBJ2-2; cdr3_aa: CASSPGGSTGELFF; cdr3_nt: TGTGCCAGCAGCCCAGGGGGCAGCACCGGGGAGCTGTTTTTT
clone_size: many; v_call: TRBV20-1; d_call: .; j_call: TRBJ2-5; cdr3_aa: CSASDSLYQETQYF; cdr3_nt: TGCAGTGCCTCCGACAGCCTGTACCAAGAGACCCAGTACTTC
clone_size: many; v_call: TRBV15; d_call: .; j_call: TRBJ2-7; cdr3_aa: CATSRVRVVPLARTPPYEQYF; cdr3_nt: TGTGCCACCAGCAGAGTAAGGGTGGTGCCTCTGGCGCGAACCCCGCCTTACGAGCAGTACTTC
clone_size: many; v_call: TRBV13; d_call: TRBD2; j_call: TRBJ2-3; cdr3_aa: CASSLEGGRSDTQYF; cdr3_nt: TGTGCCAGCAGCTTAGAAGGCGGGAGGTCAGATACGCAGTATTTT
clone_size: many; v_call: TRBV24-1; d_call: TRBD2; j_call: TRBJ2-1; cdr3_aa: CATGRREWMDNEQFF; cdr3_nt: TGTGCCACGGGGAGGCGGGAGTGGATGGACAATGAGCAGTTCTTC
clone_size: few; v_call: TRBV30; d_call: TRBD1; j_call: TRBJ1-3; cdr3_aa: CAGQGARGNTIYF; cdr3_nt: TGTGCCGGTCAGGGGGCGCGAGGAAACACCATATATTTT
clone_size: few; v_call: TRBV11-2; d_call: .; j_call: TRBJ1-2; cdr3_aa: CASSLVLRRRLANYGYTF; cdr3_nt: TGTGCCAGCAGCTTAGTTCTCAGGCGACGGTTAGCTAACTATGGCTACACCTTC
clone_size: many; v_call: TRBV4-1; d_call: .; j_call: TRBJ1-1; cdr3_aa: CASSQGEGSDTEAFF; cdr3_nt: TGCGCCAGCAGCCAAGGGGAGGGTTCGGACACTGAAGCTTTCTTT
clone_size: .; v_call: TRBV4-1; d_call: .; j_call: TRBJ1-2; cdr3_aa: CASSQIGTAKGGYTF; cdr3_nt: TGCGCCAGCAGCCAGATCGGGACGGCGAAGGGTGGCTACACCTTC
clone_size: .; v_call: TRBV7-9; d_call: .; j_call: TRBJ2-1; cdr3_aa: CASSLALRRGHGDEQFF; cdr3_nt: TGTGCCAGCAGCTTAGCGCTCCGGCGGGGGCACGGGGATGAGCAGTTCTTC
clone_size: .; v_call: TRBV6-1; d_call: .; j_call: TRBJ2-5; cdr3_aa: CASSVQGRGQETQYF; cdr3_nt: TGTGCCAGCAGTGTACAGGGTAGAGGGCAAGAGACCCAGTACTTC
clone_size: many; v_call: TRBV20-1; d_call: .; j_call: TRBJ1-3; cdr3_aa: CSARVPGREGGNTIYF; cdr3_nt: TGCAGTGCTAGAGTCCCTGGCAGGGAGGGCGGAAACACCATATATTTT
clone_size: many; v_call: TRBV29-1; d_call: .; j_call: TRBJ2-1; cdr3_aa: CSVLAPSSSYNEQFF; cdr3_nt: TGCAGCGTTTTGGCCCCGTCGAGCTCCTACAATGAGCAGTTCTTC
clone_size: .; v_call: TRBV11-1; d_call: TRBD2; j_call: TRBJ2-3; cdr3_aa: CASSSPGLAGRPLASTDTQYF; cdr3_nt: TGTGCCAGCAGCTCACCCGGACTAGCGGGGAGACCCCTCGCTAGCACAGATACGCAGTATTTT
clone_size: many; v_call: TRBV28; d_call: .; j_call: TRBJ2-7; cdr3_aa: CASSLEVLHEQYF; cdr3_nt: TGTGCCAGCAGTTTAGAGGTTCTCCACGAGCAGTACTTC
clone_size: few; v_call: TRBV9; d_call: .; j_call: TRBJ1-1; cdr3_aa: CASSVGRRTEAFF; cdr3_nt: TGTGCCAGCAGCGTAGGGAGGAGGACTGAAGCTTTCTTT
clone_size: many; v_call: TRBV4-1; d_call: .; j_call: TRBJ2-3; cdr3_aa: CASSQYPATDTQYF; cdr3_nt: TGCGCCAGCAGCCAATACCCGGCGACAGATACGCAGTATTTT
clone_size: many; v_call: TRBV10-3; d_call: .; j_call: TRBJ2-1; cdr3_aa: CAINPGRSYNEQFF; cdr3_nt: TGTGCCATCAATCCGGGACGGTCCTACAATGAGCAGTTCTTC
clone_size: .; v_call: TRBV11-2; d_call: TRBD2; j_call: TRBJ2-7; cdr3_aa: CASSLSGSGYEQYF; cdr3_nt: TGTGCCAGCAGCCTCAGCGGGAGCGGGTACGAGCAGTACTTC
clone_size: .; v_call: TRBV28; d_call: TRBD2; j_call: TRBJ2-1; cdr3_aa: CASTYALAGGDNEQFF; cdr3_nt: TGTGCCAGCACCTACGCACTAGCGGGAGGCGACAATGAGCAGTTCTTC
clone_size: many; v_call: TRBV9; d_call: .; j_call: TRBJ2-7; cdr3_aa: CASSVAGRGYEQYF; cdr3_nt: TGTGCCAGCAGCGTAGCTGGCAGGGGCTACGAGCAGTACTTC
clone_size: many; v_call: TRBV5-1; d_call: .; j_call: TRBJ2-5; cdr3_aa: CASSQHLLQVGKGETQYF; cdr3_nt: TGCGCCAGCAGCCAACACCTACTACAGGTTGGAAAAGGGGAGACCCAGTACTTC
clone_size: few; v_call: TRBV24-1; d_call: .; j_call: TRBJ2-1; cdr3_aa: CATSDLGRDNEQFF; cdr3_nt: TGTGCCACCAGTGATTTGGGCCGGGACAATGAGCAGTTCTTC
clone_size: many; v_call: TRBV28; d_call: .; j_call: TRBJ2-3; cdr3_aa: CASTSDLSTDTQYF; cdr3_nt: TGTGCCAGCACGTCGGACCTTAGCACAGATACGCAGTATTTT
clone_size: .; v_call: TRBV7-9; d_call: TRBD1; j_call: TRBJ2-1; cdr3_aa: CASSAVRGNEQFF; cdr3_nt: TGTGCCAGCAGCGCTGTCAGGGGGAATGAGCAGTTCTTC
clone_size: .; v_call: TRBV28; d_call: TRBD1; j_call: TRBJ2-6; cdr3_aa: CASRTRRQGGFSGANVLTF; cdr3_nt: TGTGCCAGCAGGACACGGAGACAGGGTGGCTTCTCTGGGGCCAACGTCCTGACTTTC
clone_size: .; v_call: TRBV9; d_call: TRBD1; j_call: TRBJ2-1; cdr3_aa: CASSSRQGHNEQFF; cdr3_nt: TGTGCCAGCAGCTCCCGACAGGGACACAATGAGCAGTTCTTC
clone_size: few; v_call: TRBV29-1; d_call: TRBD1; j_call: TRBJ1-1; cdr3_aa: CSVTPGQGARNTEAFF; cdr3_nt: TGCAGCGTTACCCCGGGACAGGGGGCTAGGAACACTGAAGCTTTCTTT
clone_size: few; v_call: TRBV28; d_call: .; j_call: TRBJ2-4; cdr3_aa: CASSLSVWGNSKNIQYF; cdr3_nt: TGTGCCAGCAGTTTATCGGTTTGGGGCAATAGCAAAAACATTCAGTACTTC
clone_size: many; v_call: TRBV6-5; d_call: .; j_call: TRBJ2-1; cdr3_aa: CASTPDGNEQFF; cdr3_nt: TGTGCCAGCACCCCGGATGGTAATGAGCAGTTCTTC